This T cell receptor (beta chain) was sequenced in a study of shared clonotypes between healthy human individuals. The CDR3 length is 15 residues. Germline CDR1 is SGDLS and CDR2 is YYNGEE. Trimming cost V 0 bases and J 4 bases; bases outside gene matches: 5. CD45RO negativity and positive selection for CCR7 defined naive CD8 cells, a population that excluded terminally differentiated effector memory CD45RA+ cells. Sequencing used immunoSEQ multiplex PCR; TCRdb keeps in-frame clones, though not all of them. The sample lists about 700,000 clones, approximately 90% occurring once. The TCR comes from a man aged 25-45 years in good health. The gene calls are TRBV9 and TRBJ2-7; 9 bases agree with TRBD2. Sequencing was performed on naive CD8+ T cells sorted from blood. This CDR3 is CASSVEVSGSYEQYF. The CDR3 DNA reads TGTGCCAGCAGCGTAGAGGTTAGCGGGAGTTACGAGCAGTACTTC.